This T cell receptor beta chain appears in the sequencing data of a study of blood T cell repertoires in COVID-19. Across the whole study: There were acute and convalescent COVID-19 samples, and they came from the United States, Italy and Spain.

Per the original data handling: Estimation of nucleated cell counts relied on the amplification of reference gene primers. Clones were read by immunoSEQ multiplex PCR, and TCRdb kept only the in-frame ones, dropping some. V and J calls and clone size come straight from that table; D and trimming were deduced from the DNA. The repertoire includes roughly 150,000 clones, under 90% of them detected once, and roughly 2% sits in the top ten. The sequence was obtained from a woman older than 75 with acute or convalescent COVID-19. Input material: peripheral blood.

The CDR3 sequence: CASSGGHFGMEVKLFF. The DNA for the CDR3 is TGTGCCAGCTCAGGGGGGCACTTCGGCATGGAAGTAAAACTGTTTTTT. The V call is TRBV12-1, the J call TRBJ1-4; TRBD1, as called in the table, went unchecked against the DNA. TRBV12-1 is a recognized pseudogene. The CDR3 is 16 amino acids.